One and the same sample provided the 31 T cell receptor beta chains below, sequenced in a study of spatial heterogeneity in lung cancer. Time point here: sample taken at primary tumor resection. Sequencing of whole RNA from tumor, nontumor lung or frozen PBMC involved no sorting. TCRdb reprocessed the 5' RACE reads with MiXCR, giving one entry per CDR3 protein. Among more than 10,000 distinct CDR3 sequences listed, roughly 6% were seen once. Specimen: PBMCs, collected at surgery. These receptors were obtained from a male donor with early-stage non-small cell lung cancer.

The table lists this clonotype with many counts. This chain uses TRBV20-1 with TRBJ1-1; D is possibly TRBD1 (6 bases). The germline V gene encodes CDR1 DFQATT and CDR2 SNEGSKA (reference sequence). The CDR3 is 14 residues long. V was shortened by 1 base and J by 2 bases, with 11 bases between the two germline ends. Here the CDR3 DNA reads TGCAGTGCTAGAGGCAGGGGTGGAAACACTGAAGCTTTCTTT. This codes for CSARGRGGNTEAFF.

This clonotype was detected many times. The chain employs TRBV6-2 or TRBV6-3 and TRBJ2-3; D unclear. Trimming removed 6 bases from V and 3 bases from J, with 16 bases in between. CDR3 length: 15 amino acids. The V gene's germline CDR1 is MNHEY and CDR2 SVGEGT. The CDR3, as DNA: TGTGCCAGCAGCTCCGGGCCGGTGGAGACAGATACGCAGTATTTT. It encodes CASSSGPVETDTQYF.

This clonotype appeared many times. V gene TRBV20-1 combines with J gene TRBJ2-3; TRBD2 is a possible D gene (6 bases). In germline, CDR1 is DFQATT, CDR2 SNEGSKA (reference sequence). The CDR3 spans 14 residues. Trimming removed 3 bases from V and 4 bases from J, with 14 bases in between. The CDR3 nucleotides read TGCAGTGCTAGGCGCGGGGTTGGACCAGATACGCAGTATTTT. Amino acid sequence: CSARRGVGPDTQYF.

This chain connects TRBV20-1 to TRBJ2-2, with D tentatively TRBD2 (5 bases). The germline V gene has CDR1 DFQATT and CDR2 SNEGSKA (reference sequence). CDR3 length: 13 amino acids. Trimming took 6 bases from V and 0 from J, leaving 8 bases between them. This CDR3 reads CSAGRSNTGELFF. CDR3 bases: TGCAGTGCGGGGAGATCGAACACCGGGGAGCTGTTTTTT.

This clonotype has a count of ten or more. The rearrangement uses TRBV7-6 and TRBJ1-2, with TRBD1 identical over 9 bases. CDR1 and CDR2 (germline): SGHVS, FNYEAQ. This CDR3 region has 13 residues. With 5 bases clipped from V and 4 bases from J, the junction kept 2 bases outside the gene matches. The CDR3 here is CASSPGQGYGYTF. The CDR3 coding sequence is TGTGCCAGCAGCCCGGGACAGGGCTATGGCTACACCTTC.

This clonotype has more than one count but fewer than ten. The chain uses TRBV21-1 and TRBJ2-7. TRBV21-1 is recorded as a pseudogene. This CDR3 is 14 amino acids long. CDR3 coding DNA: TGTGCCAGAAGCAAAGGGGGAAATCACTACGAGCAGTACTTC. Translating it yields CARSKGGNHYEQYF.

This clonotype came up many times. The chain has TRBV3-1 and TRBJ1-4; TRBD1 aligns across 7 bases. With V trimmed by 1 base and J by 13 bases, 9 bases remained unmatched. Germline values: CDR1 LGHDT, CDR2 YNNKEL (reference sequence). The length of the CDR3 is 14 residues. The CDR3, as DNA: TGTGCCAGCAGCCAAGGACAGGGCCAAAGCGGACTGTTTTTT. Translating gives CASSQGQGQSGLFF.

By share of the sample, this clonotype is medium-sized. The J gene is TRBJ2-3, the V gene TRBV29-1; TRBD2 aligns across 8 bases. CDR1 is SQVTM and CDR2 is ANQGSEA in the germline V gene. This CDR3 has 14 amino acids. The trim removed 4 bases at V and 4 bases at J, leaving 7 bases unmatched. The CDR3 DNA follows: TGCAGCGTTGGGAAGCGGGAGTCGGCAGATACGCAGTATTTT. Translating gives CSVGKRESADTQYF.

By its share, this clonotype is medium-sized (0.01 to 0.1%). This chain uses TRBV3-1 with TRBJ1-2; D is perhaps TRBD1 (5 bases). There are 15 residues in the CDR3. V shed 0 bases and J shed 4 bases, with 12 bases lying between them. Looked up from germline, CDR1 is LGHDT and CDR2 is YNNKEL (reference sequence). CDR3 region: CASSQDLTRVYGYTF. CDR3 sequence (DNA): TGTGCCAGCAGCCAAGATCTCACCAGGGTCTATGGCTACACCTTC.

This clonotype has a count of ten or more. The chain carries TRBV29-1 and TRBJ1-1; 10 bases map to TRBD1. Germline V gene data show CDR1 as SQVTM and CDR2 as ANQGSEA. This CDR3 is 12 amino acids long. V dropped 7 bases and J dropped 11; count of bases not matched to a gene: 10. CDR3 protein: CSAPGQGSLAFF. The CDR3 DNA reads TGCAGCGCCCCGGGACAGGGGAGTTTGGCTTTCTTT.

This clonotype was counted ten times or more. The chain has TRBV19 and TRBJ2-1, with D maybe TRBD2 (6 bases). Trimming pared 7 bases from V and 7 bases from J, leaving 17 bases between. CDR1 is LNHDA, CDR2 SQIVND, per germline (reference sequence). The CDR3 sequence is 14 residues long. CDR3 in amino acids: CASKEQVGGNEQFF. The CDR3 coding sequence is TGTGCCAGTAAAGAACAAGTAGGAGGGAATGAGCAGTTCTTC.

This clonotype was counted at least ten times. The gene calls are TRBV7-9 and TRBJ2-7; D remains ambiguous. The germline V gene encodes CDR1 SEHNR and CDR2 FQNEAQ (reference sequence). The CDR3 extends over 13 amino acids. Trimming left V 1 base short and J 4 bases short, with 8 bases between. The CDR3 DNA reads as TGTGCCAGCAGCTTAGGAGCATTATACGAGCAGTACTTC. Its protein is CASSLGALYEQYF. The full variable domain, with the rest looked up from reference TRBV7-9 and TRBJ2-7, is DTGVSQNPRHKITKRGQNVTFRCDPISEHNRLYWYRQTLGQGPEFLTYFQNEAQLEKSRLLSDRFSAERPKGSFSTLEIQRTEQGDSAMYLCASSLGALYEQYFGPGTRLTVT.

This clonotype is classed as medium-sized. The J gene is TRBJ2-7, the V gene TRBV6-2 or TRBV6-3, with a weak D call TRBD1 (5 bases). V lost 2 bases, J lost 3 bases, and 14 bases lay in between. The CDR3 runs to 15 residues. Germline V gene lookup returns CDR1 MNHEY and CDR2 SVGEGT. CDR3 residues: CASSYPHDSHYEQYF. The CDR3 DNA reads as TGTGCCAGCAGTTACCCACACGACAGTCACTACGAGCAGTACTTC.

In its sample, this clonotype ranks as medium-sized. V and J are TRBV28 and TRBJ1-2, with D tentatively TRBD1 (5 bases). Trimming pared 1 base from V and 4 bases from J, leaving 13 bases between. The CDR3 spans 15 residues. Germline values: CDR1 MDHEN, CDR2 SYDVKM. The CDR3 coding sequence is TGTGCCAGCAGTTTATTGGACACTCGAGGCTATGGCTACACCTTC. Protein sequence: CASSLLDTRGYGYTF.

The chain employs TRBV7-6 and TRBJ1-3; TRBD1 is a possible D gene (6 bases). The V end was cut by 2 bases, the J end by 0 bases, with 8 bases between. Germline lookup yields CDR1 SGHVS and CDR2 FNYEAQ. This CDR3 comprises 15 residues. The CDR3 here is CASSLRGSSGNTIYF. Written as DNA, the CDR3 is TGTGCCAGCAGCTTAAGGGGGAGCTCTGGAAACACCATATATTTT. The complete variable domain, with remaining parts taken from reference TRBV7-6 and TRBJ1-3, reads GAGVSQSPRYKVTKRGQDVALRCDPISGHVSLYWYRQALGQGPEFLTYFNYEAQQDKSGLPNDRFSAERPEGSISTLTIQRTEQRDSAMYRCASSLRGSSGNTIYFGEGSWLTVV.

This clonotype is categorized as medium-sized (0.01 to 0.1%). This chain connects TRBV7-2 to TRBJ1-1; TRBD1 might be the D (5 bases). Germline lookup yields CDR1 SGHTA and CDR2 FQGNSA. The CDR3 length is 14 residues. The V end lost 2 bases, the J end lost 9 bases, and 16 bases lay between the germline ends. CDR3 loop: CASSLSVGEGKAFF. The CDR3 DNA reads TGTGCCAGCAGCTTAAGTGTAGGGGAGGGAAAAGCTTTCTTT.

CDR3 in amino acids: CASSVGLAGAPTDTQYF. The CDR3 DNA sequence: TGTGCCAGCAGCGTAGGACTAGCGGGGGCCCCGACAGATACGCAGTATTTT. The rearrangement links TRBV9 to TRBJ2-3, with 12 bases aligning to TRBD2. This CDR3 comprises 17 residues. The germline V gene encodes CDR1 SGDLS and CDR2 YYNGEE. Trimming cost V 0 bases and J 3 bases; bases outside gene matches: 5.

This clonotype was recorded many times. The rearrangement links TRBV27 to TRBJ2-3; 16 positions match TRBD2. J was trimmed by 5 bases and V by 3 bases; bases with no gene match: 8. CDR1 and CDR2 (germline): MNHEY, SMNVEV (reference sequence). The CDR3 consists of 18 residues. CDR3 loop: CASSFGTSGRASRDTQYF. In DNA form, the CDR3 reads TGTGCCAGCAGTTTCGGGACTAGCGGGAGGGCCAGTAGAGATACGCAGTATTTT.

This clonotype showed up many times. V gene TRBV20-1 combines with J gene TRBJ1-4; D unclear. Trimming stripped 6 bases from V and 4 bases from J, with 15 bases between. CDR1 and CDR2 from the germline V gene are DFQATT and SNEGSKA (reference sequence). This CDR3 spans 14 amino acids. CDR3 sequence: CSAPPGSDNEKLFF. The DNA for the CDR3 is TGCAGTGCCCCCCCTGGCAGTGATAATGAAAAACTGTTTTTT.

This clonotype was observed at least ten times. CDR3: CASRCPAGGLADTQYF. As DNA, the CDR3 is TGTGCAAGTCGCTGTCCCGCGGGAGGTCTTGCAGATACGCAGTATTTT. The V call is TRBV12-2, the J call TRBJ2-3; TRBD2 was called by the table and not checked on the DNA. TRBV12-2 represents a pseudogene. The CDR3 length is 16 residues.

This clonotype was found a few times. The V and J genes are TRBV29-1 and TRBJ2-1; no reliable D call. Looked up from germline, CDR1 is SQVTM and CDR2 is ANQGSEA. This CDR3 spans 11 amino acids. V was pared by 4 bases and J by 7 bases, with 8 bases between. CDR3: CSVGDWNEQFF. DNA for the CDR3: TGCAGCGTTGGAGACTGGAATGAGCAGTTCTTC.

This clonotype was seen many times. The CDR3 nucleotides read TGTGCCAGCACTGGGAACACAGATACGCAGTATTTT. Protein sequence: CASTGNTDTQYF. The chain recombines TRBV3-1 with TRBJ2-3; D unresolved. Trimming cost V 7 bases and J 2 bases, with 7 bases left between them. The CDR3 has 12 residues. CDR1 and CDR2 (germline): LGHDT, YNNKEL (reference sequence).

This clonotype has a handful of counts. The chain links TRBV5-1 to TRBJ2-1; 8 nucleotides align to TRBD1. CDR1 SGHRS and CDR2 YFSETQ come from the germline V gene. The CDR3 runs 16 residues. J gave up 1 base and V 2 bases, and 5 bases lay outside the gene matches. The CDR3 loop is CASSFGQGGSYNEQFF. The CDR3, as DNA: TGCGCCAGCAGCTTCGGACAGGGTGGATCCTACAATGAGCAGTTCTTC. Full variable domain (missing parts from reference TRBV5-1 and TRBJ2-1): KAGVTQTPRYLIKTRGQQVTLSCSPISGHRSVSWYQQTPGQGLQFLFEYFSETQRNKGNFPGRFSGRQFSNSRSEMNVSTLELGDSALYLCASSFGQGGSYNEQFFGPGTRLTVL.

In this sample, this clonotype turned up many times. The chain links TRBV7-2 to TRBJ1-1; D is undetermined. The CDR3 contains 12 residues. Germline CDR1 reads SGHTA; CDR2 reads FQGNSA. The V end was cut by 3 bases, the J end by 8 bases, with 10 bases between. CDR3 protein: CASSFIWSEAFF. CDR3 DNA: TGTGCCAGCAGCTTCATTTGGTCGGAAGCTTTCTTT.

This clonotype is classed as medium-sized. The chain couples TRBV11-2 to TRBJ1-2, with a tentative D call TRBD1 (5 bases). In germline, CDR1 is SGHAT, CDR2 FQNNGV. The CDR3 runs 14 residues. V gave up 0 bases and J gave up 4 bases, with 9 bases separating them. The CDR3 spells CASSLETASYGYTF. CDR3 in DNA: TGTGCCAGCAGCTTAGAGACAGCGAGCTATGGCTACACCTTC.

This clonotype was picked up a small number of times. The chain employs TRBV29-1 and TRBJ2-2; 7 bases agree with TRBD2. CDR1 and CDR2 (germline): SQVTM, ANQGSEA. The CDR3 totals 15 residues. V trimming: 0 bases; J trimming: 7 bases; junction bases outside the gene matches: 8. The CDR3 sequence is CSVEDLRLAGGELFF. In DNA, the CDR3 is TGCAGCGTTGAAGATCTCCGACTAGCTGGCGGGGAGCTGTTTTTT.

In its sample, this clonotype is medium-sized. The chain combines TRBV28 with TRBJ2-3; 7 bases map to TRBD1. There are 16 residues in the CDR3. V was clipped by 0 bases and J by 1 base; unmatched bases: 4. Germline CDR1 reads MDHEN; CDR2 reads SYDVKM. CDR3 DNA sequence: TGTGCCAGCAGTTTATGGCGTCAGGGGGGCACAGATACGCAGTATTTT. The encoded protein is CASSLWRQGGTDTQYF.

In this sample, this clonotype turned up many times. The rearrangement joins TRBV29-1 to TRBJ1-1; 7 bases align to TRBD1. This CDR3 is built from 14 residues. V trimming: 4 bases; J trimming: 0 bases; junction bases outside the gene matches: 5. Germline V gene data show CDR1 as SQVTM and CDR2 as ANQGSEA. CDR3 nucleotides: TGCAGCGTTGGGCCGGGACAGTTGAACACTGAAGCTTTCTTT. Translating it yields CSVGPGQLNTEAFF.

This clonotype occurred many times. V gene TRBV4-1 combines with J gene TRBJ2-5; D is undetermined. Trimming cost V 1 base and J 1 base, with 10 bases left between them. CDR1 and CDR2 from the germline V gene are MGHRA and YSYEKL. The CDR3 sequence is 15 residues long. The chain's CDR3 is CASSQGLGLQETQYF. DNA of the CDR3: TGCGCCAGCAGCCAAGGCCTGGGCCTCCAAGAGACCCAGTACTTC.

This clonotype was seen a few times. The chain recombines TRBV6-2 or TRBV6-3 with TRBJ1-3; D is unresolved. The ends were cut back, 6 bases at V and 5 bases at J, with 23 bases in the middle. Germline loops: CDR1 MNHEY, CDR2 SVGEGT. CDR3 length: 17 amino acids. CDR3 residues: CASSRRDIPEHRNTIYF. The CDR3 nucleotides are TGTGCCAGCAGCCGCCGGGATATTCCAGAGCATCGAAACACCATATATTTT.

This clonotype was seen at least ten times. The CDR3 here is CASSSRGLDGYTF. For the CDR3, the DNA is TGTGCCAGCAGCTCGAGGGGGCTCGATGGCTACACCTTC. The genes are TRBV7-9 and TRBJ1-2, with 7 nucleotides matching TRBD1. This CDR3 is built from 13 residues. CDR1 is SEHNR, CDR2 FQNEAQ, per germline (reference sequence). V shed 4 bases, J shed 6 bases, and the junction held 5 bases outside the gene matches.